This T cell receptor (beta chain) was recovered during a study of T cell responses to AZD1222 COVID-19 vaccine. This clone was seen just once. Antigen: not known. Overall study findings and caveats: In a largely white British group with more females than males, clonal diversity was possibly underestimated. After the peak T cell response, and only then, were repertoires sampled. Spike-specific TCRs gained breadth and depth after people received two AZD1222 doses. Only a handful of AZD1222 recipients were seropositive at baseline.

The data were produced by immunoSEQ multiplex PCR, yet TCRdb's version contains in-frame clones alone and is incomplete. This sample has some 170,000 clones, with around nine tenths found just once. V was pared by 3 bases and J by 9 bases, with 10 bases of the junction left unmatched. This CDR3 is 15 amino acids long. Germline V gene lookup returns CDR1 SGDLS and CDR2 YYNGEE. The V call is TRBV9, the J call TRBJ2-1; 9 bases line up with TRBD1. The sequence derives from an adult in good health. Sequences were derived from peripheral blood, sampled on day 0 of AZD1222 vaccination. CDR3 DNA sequence: TGTGCCAGCAGCGAGGGACAGGGAACACAGGGTGAGCAGTTCTTC. Residues: CASSEGQGTQGEQFF.